One sample yielded the 20 T cell receptor beta chains listed below, sequenced in a study of blood T cells in healthy people across ages. With a J-beta primer mix and a sample-barcoded 5' primer, a second PCR ran about 6 to 11 cycles. TCRdb re-called the 5' RACE reads through MiXCR, storing one row per CDR3 protein. The sample contains some 1.4 million distinct CDR3 sequences, about 43% of which appear only once. The sequencing input was blood. These TCRs come from a woman aged 18 to 35 in good health.

This clonotype was counted only a few times. The chain combines TRBV5-1 with TRBJ2-2; a possible D gene is TRBD1 (6 bases). This CDR3 has 14 residues. V shed 2 bases and J shed 10 bases, with 15 bases lying between them. CDR1 and CDR2 from the germline V gene are SGHRS and YFSETQ. Here the CDR3 reads CASSFGGQVVELFF. In DNA, the CDR3 is TGCGCCAGCAGCTTTGGGGGCCAGGTCGTGGAGCTGTTTTTT.

The chain carries TRBV7-9 and TRBJ1-2; D unclear. This CDR3 contains 14 residues. Deletions cut 3 bases from V and 4 bases from J, with 12 bases between. Germline V gene sequence: CDR1 SEHNR, CDR2 FQNEAQ (reference sequence). The DNA for the CDR3 is TGTGCCAGCAGCTTTAACCAGGCTTTCTATGGCTACACCTTC. Protein sequence: CASSFNQAFYGYTF.

This clonotype was recorded a few times. The V call is TRBV6-2 or TRBV6-3, the J call TRBJ1-2, with D unclear. V lost 8 bases to trimming and J lost 8 bases, with 15 bases between them. The CDR3 is 12 amino acids. CDR1 is MNHEY and CDR2 is SVGEGT in the germline V gene. The CDR3 region is CASRSTTAGYTF. The DNA of the CDR3 is TGTGCCAGCCGCTCCACGACTGCGGGCTACACCTTC.

The rearrangement links TRBV7-9 to TRBJ2-5; 8 positions match TRBD1. The junction had 17 bases not matched to a gene; V was cut back by 6 bases and J by 11 bases. The CDR3 is made up of 15 amino acids. Germline CDR1 and CDR2: SEHNR and FQNEAQ (reference sequence). The CDR3 region is CASSLIQGAPNEQYF. The CDR3 nucleotides are TGTGCCAGCAGTCTAATCCAGGGGGCGCCGAATGAGCAGTACTTC.

The chain uses TRBV14 and TRBJ2-1, with 9 bases aligning to TRBD2. The CDR3 is 17 residues long. Looked up from germline, CDR1 is SGHDN and CDR2 is FVKESK. Trimming took 4 bases from V and 6 from J; bases not matched to a gene: 13. The CDR3 DNA sequence: TGTGCCAGCAGCCCCCGGGTAGCGGGAGTTGCCGGCAATGAGCAGTTCTTC. Encoded protein: CASSPRVAGVAGNEQFF. The variable domain in full, with the rest retrieved from reference TRBV14 and TRBJ2-1, is EAGVTQFPSHSVIEKGQTVTLRCDPISGHDNLYWYRRVMGKEIKFLLHFVKESKQDESGMPNNRFLAERTGGTYSTLKVQPAELEDSGVYFCASSPRVAGVAGNEQFFGPGTRLTVL.

The chain is built from TRBV27 and TRBJ1-6; D is unclear. The V gene lost 2 bases and the J gene lost 9 bases, with 11 bases spanning the gap. The CDR3 is 14 amino acids. The germline CDR1 and CDR2 sequences are MNHEY and SMNVEV (reference sequence). Here the CDR3 DNA reads TGTGCCAGCAGTTTACGCCAGGCATCTTCACCCCTCCACTTT. It yields the protein CASSLRQASSPLHF.

The CDR3 DNA reads as TGTGCCAGCAGCGTGAAGGCCGGGGGCACTGAAGCTTTCTTT. Protein sequence: CASSVKAGGTEAFF. This chain connects TRBV9 to TRBJ1-1, with D perhaps TRBD1 (5 bases). Trimming took off 2 bases at V and 4 bases at J, with 12 bases between the two ends. CDR1 SGDLS and CDR2 YYNGEE come from the germline V gene. The CDR3 spans 14 residues.

In this sample, this clonotype turned up a few times. The chain recombines TRBV4-1 with TRBJ2-7; TRBD2 might be the D (5 bases). This CDR3 has 16 amino acids. Germline values: CDR1 MGHRA, CDR2 YSYEKL. Between the trimmed V and J ends, which lost 8 bases and 0 bases, there was a span of 20 bases. The CDR3 loop reads CASSLGSGKSSYEQYF. The CDR3 DNA is TGCGCCAGCTCCCTTGGGTCGGGGAAAAGCTCCTACGAGCAGTACTTC.

On this clonotype: The junction does not match germline at one end; this may be a read error. The V gene is TRBV12-3 or TRBV12-4, the J gene TRBJ2-3; 11 bases fit TRBD2. The CDR3 has 18 residues. The CDR3 nucleotides are TGTGCCAGCAGTTTATCACTAGCGGGAGTGGGGAGCACAGATACGCAATATTTT. Residues: CASSLSLAGVGSTDTQYF.

This clonotype has a handful of counts. The chain links TRBV3-1 to TRBJ2-3; no reliable D call. Looked up from germline, CDR1 is LGHDT and CDR2 is YNNKEL (reference sequence). The V and J ends lost 0 bases and 3 bases respectively, with 10 bases between them. There are 15 residues in the CDR3. The CDR3 sequence is CASSQDAGGTDTQYF. The DNA for the CDR3 is TGTGCCAGCAGCCAAGATGCCGGTGGGACAGATACGCAGTATTTT.

J is TRBJ2-7 and V is TRBV20-1; D is undetermined. There are 13 residues in the CDR3. V shed 1 base and J shed 7 bases, with 14 bases lying between them. CDR1 is DFQATT, CDR2 SNEGSKA, per germline (reference sequence). The CDR3 region is CSARALPLGEQYF. The CDR3 DNA reads TGCAGTGCTAGAGCCCTCCCCTTGGGGGAGCAGTACTTC.

This clonotype was seen a handful of times. A much bigger clone sits one base away, suggesting this may be a read error. The CDR3 protein is CASSCGRDYGYTF. In DNA form, the CDR3 reads TGTGCCAGCAGTTGCGGCAGAGACTATGGCTACACCTTC. The chain has TRBV12-3 or TRBV12-4 and TRBJ1-2; D is undetermined. The V end lost 4 bases, the J end lost 3 bases, and 9 bases lay between the germline ends. The CDR3 contains 13 residues.

This sequence joins TRBV27 and TRBJ2-4, with TRBD1 identical over 10 bases. Judging by the DNA end, TRBJ2-7 fits better; the J call may be wrong. The CDR3 runs 15 residues. Germline assignment: CDR1 MNHEY and CDR2 SMNVEV (reference sequence). Written as DNA, the CDR3 is TGTGCCAGCAGTTTACCGTCCCGGGACAGGGGCGAGCAGTACTTC. Translating gives CASSLPSRDRGEQYF.

This clonotype showed up just a few times. The V and J genes are TRBV10-3 and TRBJ2-3; D might be TRBD2 (6 bases). V lost 0 bases and J lost 12, with 16 bases in between. Germline CDR1 is ENHRY and CDR2 is SYGVKD. This CDR3 has 14 residues. In DNA form, the CDR3 reads TGTGCCATCAGTGAGTCGGGGGAGGCCAAAGAACAGTATTTT. Its protein product is CAISESGEAKEQYF.

This chain connects TRBV10-3 to TRBJ2-5; the D call may be TRBD1 or TRBD2 (5 bases each). The CDR3 sequence is 18 residues long. V lost 1 base, J lost 0 bases, and 18 bases lay in between. Looked up from germline, CDR1 is ENHRY and CDR2 is SYGVKD. The CDR3 nucleotides read TGTGCCATCAGTGAGTTTTGGTGGGGGTCCAACAACCAAGAGACCCAGTACTTC. Residues: CAISEFWWGSNNQETQYF.

The rearrangement uses TRBV5-1 and TRBJ1-1; D is ambiguous. This CDR3 has 12 amino acids. Germline-derived CDR1 and CDR2 are SGHRS and YFSETQ. Trimming removed 5 bases at V and 5 bases at J, with 10 bases between. The CDR3 spells CASRVGNTEAFF. The CDR3 nucleotides are TGCGCCAGCAGGGTGGGCAATACTGAAGCTTTCTTT.

The genes are TRBV5-1 and TRBJ2-7; TRBD1 aligns across 9 bases. The CDR3 is made up of 15 amino acids. Per the germline V gene, CDR1 is SGHRS and CDR2 is YFSETQ. With 4 bases clipped from V and 7 bases from J, the junction kept 12 bases outside the gene matches. The CDR3 protein is CASSKGQGTYNEQYF. The CDR3 coding sequence is TGCGCCAGCAGCAAAGGACAGGGGACCTACAATGAGCAGTACTTC.

Notes on this clonotype: A clone one base away is much larger, so this may be a read error. The rearrangement uses TRBV7-9 and TRBJ1-5, with 7 bases matching TRBD1. The CDR3 consists of 14 residues. J lost 4 bases, V lost 5 bases, and 5 bases had no gene match. The germline CDR1 and CDR2 sequences are SEHNR and FQNEAQ (reference sequence). The CDR3 bases are TGTGCCAGCAGCCCGGCACAGGGGAATCAGCCCCAGCATTTT. Its translation: CASSPAQGNQPQHF.

The table lists this clonotype with a few counts. The V and J genes are TRBV10-1 and TRBJ2-1, with 11 nucleotides matching TRBD1. The CDR3 has 16 residues. The germline CDR1 and CDR2 sequences are WNHNN and SYGVQD (reference sequence). V lost 2 bases to trimming and J lost 2 bases; unmatched junction nucleotides: 2. The CDR3: CASSEGTGGTYNEQFF. Written as DNA, the CDR3 is TGCGCCAGCAGTGAGGGGACAGGGGGGACCTACAATGAGCAGTTCTTC.

J is TRBJ1-1 and V is TRBV6-1; no reliable D call. CDR1 MNHNS and CDR2 SASEGT come from the germline V gene. V lost 7 bases and J 4 bases, leaving 13 bases between the germline ends. The CDR3 sequence is 13 residues long. The CDR3 DNA reads as TGTGCCAGCAACTACCACTTGAGCACTGAAGCTTTCTTT. It is translated as CASNYHLSTEAFF.